Shown below are 12 T cell receptor beta chains from a single sample sequenced in a study of shared clonotypes between healthy human individuals. Positively selected for CCR7, the CD45RO-negative cells used as naive CD8 cells excluded terminally differentiated effector memory CD45RA+ cells. Clones were sequenced by immunoSEQ multiplex PCR, and TCRdb holds only the in-frame ones, with some missing. Of roughly 600,000 clones listed, about 98% were seen once; the top ten hold 0.3%. Sequenced input: naive CD8+ T cells sorted from blood. Receptors were obtained from a man aged 25 to 40 in good health.

This clone was detected once. The J gene is TRBJ1-5, the V gene TRBV7-8, with 7 bases lining up with TRBD1. Germline values: CDR1 SGHVS, CDR2 FQNEAQ. Trimming took 2 bases from V and 5 from J; bases not matched to a gene: 3. CDR3 length: 14 residues. The chain's CDR3 is CASSLQGGDQPQHF. The CDR3 nucleotides read TGTGCCAGCAGCTTACAGGGGGGAGATCAGCCCCAGCATTTT.

The rearrangement links TRBV5-5 to TRBJ1-1, with a possible D match to TRBD1 (6 bases). The V end lost 3 bases, the J end lost 3 bases, and 15 bases lay between the germline ends. In germline, CDR1 is SGHKS, CDR2 YYEKEE (reference sequence). This CDR3 is built from 15 residues. The CDR3 reads CASSYEEQGHTEAFF. The CDR3 region has the DNA TGTGCCAGCAGCTACGAGGAACAGGGTCACACTGAAGCTTTCTTT.

The V call is TRBV6-5, the J call TRBJ1-2, with a weak D call TRBD1 (6 bases). The germline V and J ends were trimmed by 7 bases and 7 bases, with 13 bases remaining between them. This CDR3 is 12 amino acids long. Germline values: CDR1 MNHEY, CDR2 SVGAGI. The CDR3 DNA is TGTGCCAGCACTTTGACAGGAGGTGGCTACACCTTC. Its translation: CASTLTGGGYTF.

The chain carries TRBV7-9 and TRBJ1-4, with D perhaps matching TRBD1 (5 bases). The V and J ends lost 3 bases and 0 bases respectively, with 11 bases between them. This CDR3 spans 16 amino acids. The germline V gene has CDR1 SEHNR and CDR2 FQNEAQ (reference sequence). The CDR3 DNA is TGTGCCAGCAGCTTCTTTAGGGGACCAACTAATGAAAAACTGTTTTTT. Protein sequence: CASSFFRGPTNEKLFF.

The chain has TRBV29-1 and TRBJ2-7, with 8 nucleotides matching TRBD1. The J segment lost 0 bases and the V segment lost 5 bases, leaving 9 bases of the junction unmatched. This CDR3 comprises 15 residues. CDR1 and CDR2 (germline): SQVTM, ANQGSEA. CDR3 sequence reads: CSVMDRDRSSYEQYF. The CDR3 DNA reads as TGCAGCGTTATGGATCGGGACAGGAGCTCCTACGAGCAGTACTTC.

The gene calls are TRBV6-5 and TRBJ2-1, with a possible D match to TRBD1 (5 bases). Germline CDR1 reads MNHEY; CDR2 reads SVGAGI. Trimming shortened V by 8 bases and J by 6 bases, and 8 bases separated the two germline ends. This CDR3 contains 11 residues. The CDR3 DNA reads TGTGCCAGCCGGCAGGGCAATGAGCAGTTCTTC. Protein product: CASRQGNEQFF.

The genes are TRBV6-5 and TRBJ2-7; D could derive from TRBD1 or TRBD2 (5 bases each). The CDR3 contains 15 residues. CDR1 and CDR2 from the germline V gene are MNHEY and SVGAGI. The V end was cut by 0 bases, the J end by 5 bases, with 14 bases between. The CDR3: CASSYSWGRADEQYF. In DNA, the CDR3 is TGTGCCAGCAGTTACTCATGGGGGAGAGCGGACGAGCAGTACTTC.

This chain links TRBV5-5 with TRBJ2-7; tentatively, D is TRBD1 (6 bases). Germline CDR1 SGHKS, CDR2 YYEKEE (reference sequence). The CDR3 has 14 amino acids. V dropped 3 bases and J dropped 3 bases, with 13 bases sitting between them. The CDR3 nucleotides read TGTGCCAGCAGCTCCCCGGGACATTACTACGAGCAGTACTTC. This codes for CASSSPGHYYEQYF. Drawing the rest from reference TRBV5-5 and TRBJ2-7, the complete variable domain is DAGVTQSPTHLIKTRGQQVTLRCSPISGHKSVSWYQQVLGQGPQFIFQYYEKEERGRGNFPDRFSARQFPNYSSELNVNALLLGDSALYLCASSSPGHYYEQYFGPGTRLTVT.

The chain joins TRBV27 to TRBJ2-7; no clear D. With 5 bases removed from V and 0 bases from J, the gap between germline ends came to 8 bases. CDR3 size: 13 residues. Germline V gene lookup returns CDR1 MNHEY and CDR2 SMNVEV (reference sequence). CDR3 nucleotides: TGTGCCAGCAGTCCCTCCGCCTCCTACGAGCAGTACTTC. It specifies CASSPSASYEQYF.

The chain joins TRBV19 to TRBJ1-2; no clear D. V lost 4 bases and J 10 bases, leaving 16 bases between the germline ends. Germline CDR1 and CDR2: LNHDA and SQIVND (reference sequence). This CDR3 spans 13 amino acids. The CDR3 reads CASSKRLAVVYTF. The CDR3 DNA reads TGTGCCAGTAGTAAGCGTTTAGCAGTTGTCTACACCTTC. The full variable domain, with the rest looked up from reference TRBV19 and TRBJ1-2, is DGGITQSPKYLFRKEGQNVTLSCEQNLNHDAMYWYRQDPGQGLRLIYYSQIVNDFQKGDIAEGYSVSREKKESFPLTVTSAQKNPTAFYLCASSKRLAVVYTFGSGTRLTVV.

The CDR3 DNA reads TGTGCCAGCAGTTGGGCCCTGGGGGAAAGGTTCTACGAGCAGTACTTC. Protein product: CASSWALGERFYEQYF. This sequence joins TRBV28 and TRBJ2-7; either TRBD1 or TRBD2 may supply D (5 bases each). Germline V gives CDR1 MDHEN, CDR2 SYDVKM. The CDR3 contains 16 residues. V was trimmed by 4 bases and J by 3 bases, leaving 19 bases between them.

The chain combines TRBV2 with TRBJ1-2; D is possibly TRBD1 (6 bases). Germline values: CDR1 SNHLY, CDR2 FYNNEI. This CDR3 has 19 residues. V was pared by 7 bases and J by 0 bases, with 27 bases between. CDR3 loop: CASKGGLFRGRTANYGYTF. Written as DNA, the CDR3 is TGTGCCAGCAAGGGGGGTTTATTTAGGGGCCGAACCGCTAACTATGGCTACACCTTC.